The rows below give T cell receptor beta chains drawn from one sample of a study of high-grade serous ovarian cancer treatment subgroups. Produced via immunoSEQ multiplex PCR; TCRdb's table is partial and in-frame only. The sample carries more than 15,000 clones, about three quarters recorded once. Sequencing was done on a sample of tumor tissue. The receptor source for this set is a human donor with high-grade serous ovarian cancer. Each CDR3 is given with its conserved first and last residue. The D gene is left open where the match is weak. A clone size is listed for some rows: how often the clone was seen (once, few, many), or a class if it is expanded.

. . TRBJ2-7 TRBV6-1 CASSDLTFEQYF TGTGCCAGCAGCGATCTAACGTTCGAGCAGTACTTC
. . TRBJ2-1 TRBV21-1 CASNWSHRSSYNEQFF TGTGCCAGCAATTGGAGCCACAGATCCTCCTACAATGAGCAGTTCTTC
. . TRBJ1-1 TRBV7-2 CASSLALRMNTEAFF TGTGCCAGCAGCTTAGCGCTCAGGATGAACACTGAAGCTTTCTTT
. TRBD2 TRBJ2-7 TRBV6-5 CASSNGGGDYEQYF TGTGCCAGCAGTAACGGCGGGGGAGACTACGAGCAGTACTTC
. . TRBJ2-3 TRBV21-1 CASSKGTPLQDTQYF TGTGCCAGCAGCAAAGGAACCCCGCTCCAGGATACGCAGTATTTT
. . TRBJ2-5 TRBV7-9 CASSPWFGGSGRQETQYF TGTGCCAGCAGCCCCTGGTTCGGTGGTAGCGGACGCCAAGAGACCCAGTACTTC
. . TRBJ2-3 TRBV29-1 CSVMLGDTQYF TGCAGCGTAATGTTAGGGGATACGCAGTATTTT
. TRBD1 TRBJ2-7 TRBV2 CASSGDSYEQYF TGTGCCAGCAGTGGGGACAGCTACGAGCAGTACTTC
. TRBD2 TRBJ2-3 TRBV6-4 CASSELAGGADTQYF TGTGCCAGCAGTGAACTAGCGGGAGGTGCAGATACGCAGTATTTT
. TRBD1 TRBJ2-5 TRBV7-2 CASSPTTGPLGTQYF TGTGCCAGCAGCCCTACGACAGGGCCCCTGGGGACCCAGTACTTC
. TRBD2 TRBJ2-3 TRBV4-3 CASSQKLSGRTTDTQYF TGCGCCAGCAGCCAAAAACTTAGCGGGAGGACCACAGATACGCAGTATTTT
. TRBD1 TRBJ2-7 TRBV4-2 CASRPGQGAYEQYF TGTGCCAGCAGACCCGGACAGGGGGCCTACGAGCAGTACTTC
. . TRBJ2-1 TRBV7-2 CASSLATLGWSSYNEQFF TGTGCCAGCAGCTTAGCGACACTAGGTTGGAGCTCCTACAATGAGCAGTTCTTC
. . TRBJ1-1 TRBV14 CASSQDLKGLNTEAFF TGTGCCAGCAGCCAAGATTTGAAGGGCCTGAACACTGAAGCTTTCTTT
few TRBD1 TRBJ1-1 TRBV28 CASRVGQDTEAFF TGTGCCAGCAGGGTGGGACAGGACACTGAAGCTTTCTTT
. . TRBJ1-1 TRBV18 CASSLGGWGTEAFF TGTGCCAGCTCACTCGGGGGCTGGGGCACTGAAGCTTTCTTT
medium-sized TRBD1 TRBJ1-2 TRBV7-9 CASVTGLAHGYTF TGTGCCAGTGTGACAGGGCTAGCCCATGGCTACACCTTC
. . TRBJ2-7 TRBV28 CATIAVSYEQYF TGTGCCACCATAGCGGTCTCCTACGAGCAGTACTTC
few . TRBJ1-2 TRBV28 CASRDHNYGYTF TGTGCCAGTAGGGACCATAACTATGGCTACACCTTC
. TRBD1 TRBJ1-2 TRBV19 CASSIIIGTANGYTF TGTGCCAGTAGTATAATTATCGGGACAGCGAATGGCTACACCTTC
. TRBD1 TRBJ2-7 TRBV7-2 CASSLAGTGSYEQYF TGTGCCAGCAGCTTAGCGGGGACAGGGTCCTACGAGCAGTACTTC
. . TRBJ1-3 TRBV2 CASSYTTSGNTIYF TGTGCCAGCAGTTACACGACCTCTGGAAACACCATATATTTT
. . TRBJ1-2 TRBV5-5 CASSLLPPVDGYTF TGTGCCAGCAGCTTGCTCCCCCCGGTGGATGGCTACACCTTC
. . TRBJ2-1 TRBV7-6 CASSWESDEQFF TGTGCCAGCAGCTGGGAATCCGATGAGCAGTTCTTC
. . TRBJ1-2 TRBV15 CATSRDRGYGYTF TGTGCCACCAGCAGAGATCGGGGCTATGGCTACACCTTC
. . TRBJ2-7 TRBV7-9 CASSFRGPSYEQYF TGTGCCAGCAGCTTTCGGGGTCCCTCCTACGAGCAGTACTTC
. . TRBJ2-7 TRBV29-1 CSAVEGEVYEQYF TGCAGCGCCGTGGAGGGGGAGGTTTACGAGCAGTACTTC
. . TRBJ2-4 TRBV9 CASSVRTSAGLAKNIQYF TGTGCCAGCAGCGTAAGGACGTCCGCGGGGTTAGCCAAAAACATTCAGTACTTC
. . TRBJ2-2 TRBV9 CASSVLLNTGELFF TGTGCCAGCAGCGTTCTCTTGAACACCGGGGAGCTGTTTTTT
. TRBD2 TRBJ2-1 TRBV7-3 CASSGGLAGGPVPNEQFF TGTGCCAGCAGCGGCGGGCTAGCGGGAGGGCCAGTCCCCAATGAGCAGTTCTTC
. TRBD1 TRBJ2-4 TRBV5-4 CASTQGDIQYF TGTGCCAGCACCCAGGGGGACATTCAGTACTTC
. . TRBJ2-1 TRBV5-1 CASSLTGSYNEQFF TGCGCCAGCAGCCTGACGGGATCCTACAATGAGCAGTTCTTC
medium-sized . TRBJ1-5 TRBV7-2 CASSLYGTSNQPQHF TGTGCCAGCAGCTTATACGGGACTAGCAATCAGCCCCAGCATTTT
. . TRBJ2-1 TRBV28 CASSLYGRLTENEQFF TGTGCCAGCAGTTTATATGGGCGATTGACAGAAAATGAGCAGTTCTTC
. . TRBJ2-3 TRBV4-3 CASSPLPFAETTDTQYF TGCGCCAGCAGCCCGTTACCCTTTGCGGAAACCACAGATACGCAGTATTTT
. . TRBJ1-2 TRBV2 CASSEALGLDYGYTF TGTGCCAGCAGTGAAGCGCTAGGGCTGGACTATGGCTACACCTTC
once . TRBJ2-7 TRBV29-1 CSVVGIGGYEQYF TGCAGCGTTGTGGGTATAGGGGGCTACGAGCAGTACTTC
large . TRBJ2-1 TRBV30 CAWSALGRTNEQFF TGTGCCTGGAGTGCCTTGGGACGGACAAATGAGCAGTTCTTC
. . TRBJ1-1 TRBV28 CASRSNTEAFF TGTGCCAGCCGTTCCAACACTGAAGCTTTCTTT
few . TRBJ1-1 TRBV7-9 CASSLTSSQGEAFF TGTGCCAGCAGCTTAACCTCCTCACAAGGTGAAGCTTTCTTT
. . TRBJ2-6 TRBV4-3 CASSQGHGTGANVLTF TGCGCCAGCAGCCAAGGACATGGGACTGGGGCCAACGTCCTGACTTTC
. . TRBJ2-2 TRBV7-6 CASSLGPGVGGTGELFF TGTGCCAGCAGCTTAGGTCCCGGTGTGGGAGGTACCGGGGAGCTGTTTTTT
. . TRBJ1-1 TRBV7-2 CASSFTTGLNTEAFF TGTGCCAGCAGCTTTACCACAGGCTTGAACACTGAAGCTTTCTTT